The T cell receptor beta chain under discussion was sequenced for a study of shared clonotypes between healthy human individuals. Naive CD8 populations comprised CD45RO-negative cells positively selected for CCR7, excluding terminally differentiated effector memory CD45RA+ cells. Germline V gives CDR1 SGHTS, CDR2 YDEGEE. The V segment lost 3 bases and the J segment 5 bases; nucleotides outside the gene matches: 8. This CDR3 contains 15 residues. About 200 ng DNA, approximately 31,000 T cell genomes, went into each sorted-subset replicate PCR. Only in-frame clones appear in the TCRdb table, and some are missing; sequencing was by immunoSEQ multiplex PCR. The data contain around 2.1 million clones, roughly 91% of them singletons.

The J gene is TRBJ2-3, the V gene TRBV5-8, with 8 bases matching TRBD1. The sample consisted of naive CD8+ T cells from PBMCs. The receptor was derived from a man aged 18 to 30 in good health. Some clones in this sample may be carry-over from other donors' samples. In nucleotides, the CDR3 is TGTGCCAGCAGCTCCGGGCAGGGGGCTGGAGATACGCAGTATTTT. Its protein product is CASSSGQGAGDTQYF.